This paragraph reports one TCR beta chain. It lacks a known antigen. Within one base of it there is no much larger clone, and no base qualities were kept. Library preparation was by PCR. TCR sequencing of DNA from cultured CD4+ T cells used the Oncomine TCR Beta short-read assay at the Johns Hopkins FTIC core. The QIAamp micro DNA kit was used to extract genomic DNA from the cultured CD4+ T cells. Oncomine TCR Beta libraries from cultured CD4+ T cells were pooled using unique dual indexes and sequenced on an Illumina iSeq 100. The published analysis was carried out like this. Non-productive sequences were removed, and CDR3s that did not start with C, did not end with F or W, or were shorter than 7 amino acids were discarded. Antigen-specific clonotypes were identified with the MANAFEST web application by comparing peptide-stimulated wells with reference and other culture wells. To be called positive, a clone needed an FDR below 0.05, an odds ratio above 5, and a productive frequency above 0.1% in at least two of three replicate wells. A clonotype was classed as cross-reactive if the clonotype showed significant expansion both in SARS-CoV-2 spike wells and in at least one common cold coronavirus spike condition. Levenshtein distances (stringdist) and unrooted phylogenetic trees (ape) in R version 3.6.1 were used to assess CDR3 homology. TCRdb trimmed public reads at Q25 via fastp, called clones via MiXCR and kept in-frame beta chains. Every distinct CDR3 protein forms one entry, paired with its most common genes and DNA. In this record, the V and J calls reflect TCRdb's handling and not the investigators' own analysis. Present in this sample are approximately 24,000 distinct CDR3 sequences, roughly 40% of which were seen just once. The top ten constitute under 13% of the sample.

The data derive from a study of vaccination and CD4 T cells after COVID-19 (dated by TCRdb to 2022 to 2024). Background on the whole study: Convalescent patients had a positive SARS-CoV-2 result on nasal swab PCR, and of these patients, 8 or 9 had mild disease and one had severe disease. The time from the second vaccine dose to post-vaccine blood sampling had a median of roughly 79 days and ranged from roughly 12 to 241 days. Control cultures used a CEFX viral epitope pool as positive control, an HIV-1 Nef peptide pool as negative control, or no peptide. Post-COVID blood samples from convalescent patients were collected a median of roughly 100 days after diagnosis, with a range of 35 to 161 days. The cultures were stimulated with overlapping spike peptide pools from SARS-CoV-2 and from the common cold coronaviruses HCoV-NL63, HCoV-OC43 and HCoV-229E. Participants received two doses of either the Pfizer-BioNTech BNT162b2 vaccine (n=8) or the Moderna mRNA-1273 vaccine (n=2). The convalescent cohort included six males and four females, with two Hispanic individuals, seven Caucasians, two Asians and one multiracial person. In 10 COVID-19 convalescent patients and a few infection-naive healthy vaccine recipients, researchers compared the spike-specific CD4+ TCR repertoire from before mRNA vaccination with the repertoire from after.

This sample's treatment or condition label indicates: approximately nine-day PBMC culture with coronavirus spike peptide pools or control peptides (ViraFEST assay). To expand antigen-specific T cells with peptide pools and then pick out the expanded clonotypes through TCR sequencing, the study relied on the ViraFEST assay. Positive SARS-CoV-2 PCR tests in the convalescent patients dated from March to December 2020, before Alpha, Beta and Delta variants emerged in the United States. Each well held 1.5 million to 2.5 million PBMCs cultured with around 10 ug/ml peptide pools in IMDM containing about 5% human AB serum and roughly 10 IU/ml IL-2. Half of the culture medium was replaced with fresh IL-2-containing medium on days 3 and 7. After 10 to 11 days of culture, CD4+ T cells were isolated by negative selection with the EasySep CD4+ T cell isolation kit. Ficoll-Paque Plus gradient centrifugation was used to isolate PBMCs from whole blood, and the isolated PBMCs were then either used fresh or cryopreserved at -140C. Culture conditions were generally each tested in triplicate wells.

What the work shows at the level of the full study, not this receptor alone: Relatively few convalescent patients were included in the study, and early timepoints after natural infection were not analyzed. Although the median number of SARS-CoV-2-reactive clonotypes went up from fewer than 25 after infection to some 40 after vaccination, the increase was not significant. In convalescent patients, nearly all vaccine-specific clones (304 of 307) were found to be mono-reactive for SARS-CoV-2 spike rather than cross-reactive with common cold coronaviruses. In convalescent patients, a median around 90% of post-vaccine SARS-CoV-2-reactive clones were detected only after vaccination, suggesting vaccine-specific priming.

This receptor was obtained from a human donor who had recovered from COVID-19. The material sequenced was CD4+ T cells from blood, cultured in vitro.

CDR3 reads: CASSVRDRVETQYF. The DNA reads TGCGCCAGCAGCGTTCGGGACAGGGTGGAGACCCAGTACTTC. The rearranged segments are TRBV5-1 and TRBJ2-5, with 9 bases aligning to TRBD1. The germline V gene encodes CDR1 SGHRS and CDR2 YFSETQ. The CDR3 contains 14 residues, cysteine and phenylalanine counted. The retained sequence is limited to the CDR3, 42 bases, with the frame set at the first base. The junction shows trimming of 4 bases on V and 5 bases on J, and the gene matches do not reach 6 bases of it.